Included here is one TCR beta chain sequence, with context. The method was immunoSEQ multiplex PCR; TCRdb's version includes in-frame clones alone and lacks a portion of them. The data show 110,000 or so clones, approximately 90% seen once. The sample belongs to a study of T cell responses to AZD1222 COVID-19 vaccine. V trimming: 1 base; J trimming: 6 bases; junction bases outside the gene matches: 6. The V gene's germline CDR1 is SGHTA and CDR2 FQGNSA. This CDR3 comprises 16 residues. The gene calls are TRBV7-2 and TRBJ1-6; 7 nucleotides line up with TRBD1. The TCR sequence derives from an adult who received the AZD1222 COVID-19 vaccine. Sequences were derived from peripheral blood, sampled 28 days after the second AZD1222 dose. CDR3 sequence: CASSLDRGSGNSPLHF. The CDR3 region has the DNA TGTGCCAGCAGCTTAGACAGGGGATCGGGTAATTCACCCCTCCACTTT.